This T cell receptor (beta chain) is from a study of T-cell reconstitution after alpha-beta-depleted transplantation in children. Study-wide results and limits: Some patients showed high day-60 TCRbeta diversity, which derived from surviving recipient T cells and thymic progenitors. At around two months after transplant, the alpha-beta T cells were reportedly derived from several hundred expanded clones that came from non-depleted graft cells. T-cell counts and diversity were attributed mostly to newly produced T cells one year after transplant.

Germline V gene sequence: CDR1 SGHRS, CDR2 YFSETQ. V dropped 0 bases and J dropped 0 bases, with 4 bases sitting between them. CDR3 length: 13 residues. This sample's TCRbeta library carried unique molecular identifier barcodes. Each CDR3 protein gets one entry after TCRdb re-called the PCR reads with MiXCR. The sample lists 200,000 to 300,000 distinct CDR3 sequences; approximately 8% were seen once. This clonotype was detected ten times or more. Antigen unknown. This clonotype originated in a male patient aged 10-17 years who had a stem cell transplant for acute lymphoblastic leukemia, so the T cells may come from the graft donor. The chain combines TRBV5-1 with TRBJ2-7; D call uncertain. The sample in question was PBMCs, mostly from graft donor cells, obtained 180 days after TCRalphabeta/CD19-depleted stem cell transplant. The CDR3 region is CASSLAISYEQYF. The CDR3 nucleotides are TGCGCCAGCAGCTTGGCCATCTCCTACGAGCAGTACTTC. Filled out from reference TRBV5-1 and TRBJ2-7, the complete variable domain reads KAGVTQTPRYLIKTRGQQVTLSCSPISGHRSVSWYQQTPGQGLQFLFEYFSETQRNKGNFPGRFSGRQFSNSRSEMNVSTLELGDSALYLCASSLAISYEQYFGPGTRLTVT.